A single sample is the source of the 4 T cell receptor beta chains below, sequenced in a study of blood T cell repertoires in COVID-19. Sequenced by immunoSEQ multiplex PCR; TCRdb stores in-frame clones only, minus some. The table shows 210,000 or so clones, with around 80% occurring only once. Input material: peripheral blood. Receptors originate from a human donor in a cohort sampled during active COVID-19.

The rearrangement joins TRBV5-1 to TRBJ2-1, with 7 nucleotides matching TRBD2. V lost 1 base and J lost 6; bases outside the gene matches: 7. Germline CDR1 SGHRS, CDR2 YFSETQ. The CDR3 covers 15 residues. The CDR3 region is CASSLRFGGINEQFF. The CDR3, as DNA: TGCGCCAGCAGCTTGAGGTTCGGGGGGATCAATGAGCAGTTCTTC.

J is TRBJ1-2 and V is TRBV4-1, with TRBD1 matching 7 bases. This CDR3 spans 15 amino acids. CDR1 and CDR2 (germline): MGHRA, YSYEKL. Losses at the gene ends were 0 bases for V and 3 bases for J; bases not matched to a gene: 4. The CDR3 DNA follows: TGCGCCAGCAGCCAAGACCCCAGGGGGTACTATGGCTACACCTTC. Protein sequence: CASSQDPRGYYGYTF.

The chain combines TRBV7-2 with TRBJ1-2; 7 nucleotides align to TRBD1. The CDR3 spans 14 residues. Germline trimming cut 5 bases from V and 4 bases from J; bases unmatched to any gene: 7. The germline V gene encodes CDR1 SGHTA and CDR2 FQGNSA. The CDR3: CASSKTGSRYGYTF. CDR3 DNA sequence: TGTGCCAGCAGCAAGACAGGGTCTCGCTATGGCTACACCTTC.

The rearrangement links TRBV10-1 to TRBJ2-3; tentative D call: TRBD2 (5 bases). This CDR3 comprises 16 residues. The V end lost 0 bases, the J end lost 6 bases, and 16 bases lay between the germline ends. In germline, CDR1 is WNHNN, CDR2 SYGVQD (reference sequence). CDR3 nucleotides: TGCGCCAGCAGTGAGTCGTTGGGAAGCGGCGGGGATACGCAGTATTTT. As protein: CASSESLGSGGDTQYF.